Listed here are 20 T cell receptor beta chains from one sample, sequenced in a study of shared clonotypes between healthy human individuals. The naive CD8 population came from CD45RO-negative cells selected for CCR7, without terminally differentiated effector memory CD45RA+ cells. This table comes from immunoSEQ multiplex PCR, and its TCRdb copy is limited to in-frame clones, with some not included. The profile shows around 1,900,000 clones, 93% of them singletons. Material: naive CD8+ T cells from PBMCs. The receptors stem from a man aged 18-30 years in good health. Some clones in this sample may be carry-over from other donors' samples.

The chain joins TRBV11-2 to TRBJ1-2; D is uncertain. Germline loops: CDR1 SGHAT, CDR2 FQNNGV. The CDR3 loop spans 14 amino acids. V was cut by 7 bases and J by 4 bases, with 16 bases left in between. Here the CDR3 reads CASTSQAPIYGYTF. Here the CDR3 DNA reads TGTGCCAGCACCTCGCAGGCCCCTATCTATGGCTACACCTTC.

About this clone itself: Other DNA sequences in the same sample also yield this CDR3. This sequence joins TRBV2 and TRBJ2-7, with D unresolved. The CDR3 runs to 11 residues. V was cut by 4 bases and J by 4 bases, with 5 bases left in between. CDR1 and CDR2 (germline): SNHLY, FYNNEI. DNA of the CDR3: TGTGCCAGCAGTGGCGCGTACGAGCAGTACTTC. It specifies CASSGAYEQYF.

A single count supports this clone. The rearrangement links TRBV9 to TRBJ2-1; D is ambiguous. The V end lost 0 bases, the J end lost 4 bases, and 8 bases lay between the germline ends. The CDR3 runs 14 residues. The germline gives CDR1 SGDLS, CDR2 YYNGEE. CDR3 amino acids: CASSVGWRYNEQFF. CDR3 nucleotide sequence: TGTGCCAGCAGCGTAGGTTGGCGTTACAATGAGCAGTTCTTC.

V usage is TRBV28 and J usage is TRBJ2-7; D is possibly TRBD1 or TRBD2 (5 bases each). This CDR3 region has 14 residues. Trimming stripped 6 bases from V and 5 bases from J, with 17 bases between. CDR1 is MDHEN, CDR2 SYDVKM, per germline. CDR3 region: CASSSFRESHEQYF. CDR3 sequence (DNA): TGTGCCAGCAGCTCTTTCAGGGAGTCTCACGAGCAGTACTTC.

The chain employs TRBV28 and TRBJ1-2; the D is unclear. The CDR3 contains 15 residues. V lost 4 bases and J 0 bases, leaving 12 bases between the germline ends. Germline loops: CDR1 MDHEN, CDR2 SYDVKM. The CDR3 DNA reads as TGTGCCAGCAGTTCACAGATATTCTCTAACTATGGCTACACCTTC. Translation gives CASSSQIFSNYGYTF.

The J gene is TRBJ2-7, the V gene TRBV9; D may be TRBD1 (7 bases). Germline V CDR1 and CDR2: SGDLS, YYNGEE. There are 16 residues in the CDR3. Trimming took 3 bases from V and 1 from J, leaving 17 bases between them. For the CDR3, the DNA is TGTGCCAGCAGCGACCGTGGGCAGGGGGGTTCCTACGAGCAGTACTTC. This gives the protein CASSDRGQGGSYEQYF.

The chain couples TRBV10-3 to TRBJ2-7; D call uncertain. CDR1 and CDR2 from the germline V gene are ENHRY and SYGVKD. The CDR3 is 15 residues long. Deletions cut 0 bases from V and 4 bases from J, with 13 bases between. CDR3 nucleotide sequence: TGTGCCATCAGTGAGTCTACTTTAGGTGGGTACGAGCAGTACTTC. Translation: CAISESTLGGYEQYF.

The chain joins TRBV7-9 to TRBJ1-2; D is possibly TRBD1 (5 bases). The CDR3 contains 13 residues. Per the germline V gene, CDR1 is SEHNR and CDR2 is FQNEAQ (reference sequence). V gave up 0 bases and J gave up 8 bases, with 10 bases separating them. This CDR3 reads CASSLADSGGYTF. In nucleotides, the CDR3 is TGTGCCAGCAGCTTAGCTGACAGTGGGGGCTACACCTTC.

The CDR3: CATFGGLPYEQYF. The CDR3 DNA reads TGTGCCACCTTCGGGGGCTTACCCTACGAGCAGTACTTC. The rearrangement joins TRBV19 to TRBJ2-7; the D call may be TRBD1 or TRBD2 (6 bases each). Germline V gene data show CDR1 as LNHDA and CDR2 as SQIVND (reference sequence). Trimming cost V 10 bases and J 2 bases, with 15 bases left between them. The CDR3 has 13 amino acids.

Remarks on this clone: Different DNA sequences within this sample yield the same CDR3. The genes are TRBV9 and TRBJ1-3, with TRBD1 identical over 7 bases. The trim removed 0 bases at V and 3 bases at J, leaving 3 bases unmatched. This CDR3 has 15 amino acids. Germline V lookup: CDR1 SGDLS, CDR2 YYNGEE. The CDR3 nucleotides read TGTGCCAGCAGCGTAGGACAGGGACTTGGAAACACCATATATTTT. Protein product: CASSVGQGLGNTIYF.

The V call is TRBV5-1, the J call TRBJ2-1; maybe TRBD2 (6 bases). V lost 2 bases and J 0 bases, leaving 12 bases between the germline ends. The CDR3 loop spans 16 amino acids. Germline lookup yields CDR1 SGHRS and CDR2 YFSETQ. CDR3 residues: CASSFSGSSSYNEQFF. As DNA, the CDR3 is TGCGCCAGCAGCTTTAGCGGATCGAGCTCCTACAATGAGCAGTTCTTC.

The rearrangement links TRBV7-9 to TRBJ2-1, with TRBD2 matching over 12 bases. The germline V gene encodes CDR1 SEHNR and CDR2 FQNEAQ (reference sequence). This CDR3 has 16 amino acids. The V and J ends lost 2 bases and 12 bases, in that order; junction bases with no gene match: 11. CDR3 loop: CASSLIRLAGGMAQFF. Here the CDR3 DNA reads TGTGCCAGCAGCTTAATTCGCCTAGCGGGAGGGATGGCGCAGTTCTTC. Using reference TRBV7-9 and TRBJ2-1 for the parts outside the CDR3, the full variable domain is DTGVSQNPRHKITKRGQNVTFRCDPISEHNRLYWYRQTLGQGPEFLTYFQNEAQLEKSRLLSDRFSAERPKGSFSTLEIQRTEQGDSAMYLCASSLIRLAGGMAQFFGPGTRLTVL.

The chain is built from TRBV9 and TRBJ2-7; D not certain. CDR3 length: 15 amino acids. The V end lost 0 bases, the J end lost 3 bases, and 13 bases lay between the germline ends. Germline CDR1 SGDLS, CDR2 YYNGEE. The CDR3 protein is CASSVVTAEIYEQYF. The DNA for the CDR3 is TGTGCCAGCAGCGTAGTAACGGCAGAAATCTACGAGCAGTACTTC.

The CDR3 reads CASSPEVSGLETQYF. CDR3 nucleotide sequence: TGTGCCAGCTCACCAGAGGTTTCCGGACTCGAGACCCAGTACTTC. This sequence joins TRBV18 and TRBJ2-5; weak D call: TRBD2 (5 bases). Germline V gene lookup returns CDR1 KGHSH and CDR2 LQKENI. Trimming shortened V by 2 bases and J by 5 bases, and 15 bases separated the two germline ends. This CDR3 is 15 amino acids long.

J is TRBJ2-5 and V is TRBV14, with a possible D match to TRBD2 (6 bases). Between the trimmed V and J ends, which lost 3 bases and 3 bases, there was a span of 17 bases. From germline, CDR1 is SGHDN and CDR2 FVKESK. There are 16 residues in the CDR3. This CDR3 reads CASSHPQLGEEETQYF. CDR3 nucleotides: TGTGCCAGCAGCCACCCCCAGTTAGGGGAGGAAGAGACCCAGTACTTC.

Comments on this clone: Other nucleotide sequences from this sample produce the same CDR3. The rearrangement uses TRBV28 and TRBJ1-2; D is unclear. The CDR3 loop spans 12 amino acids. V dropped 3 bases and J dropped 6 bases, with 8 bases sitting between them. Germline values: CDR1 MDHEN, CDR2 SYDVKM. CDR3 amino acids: CASSLRLDGYTF. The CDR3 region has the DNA TGTGCCAGCAGTTTGCGGCTGGATGGCTACACCTTC.

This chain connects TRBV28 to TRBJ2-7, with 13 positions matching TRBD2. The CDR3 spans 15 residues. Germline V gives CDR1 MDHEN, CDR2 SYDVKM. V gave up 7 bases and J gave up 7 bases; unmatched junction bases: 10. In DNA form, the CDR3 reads TGTGCCAGCACTATCGGACTAGCGGGAGCGTGGGAGCAGTACTTC. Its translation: CASTIGLAGAWEQYF.

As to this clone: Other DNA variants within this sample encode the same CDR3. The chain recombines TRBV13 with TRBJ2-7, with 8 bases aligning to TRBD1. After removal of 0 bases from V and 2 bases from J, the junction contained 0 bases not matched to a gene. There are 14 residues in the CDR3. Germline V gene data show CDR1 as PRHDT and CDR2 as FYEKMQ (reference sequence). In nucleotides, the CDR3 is TGTGCCAGCAGCTTAGGGACAGGGGCCTACGAGCAGTACTTC. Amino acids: CASSLGTGAYEQYF.

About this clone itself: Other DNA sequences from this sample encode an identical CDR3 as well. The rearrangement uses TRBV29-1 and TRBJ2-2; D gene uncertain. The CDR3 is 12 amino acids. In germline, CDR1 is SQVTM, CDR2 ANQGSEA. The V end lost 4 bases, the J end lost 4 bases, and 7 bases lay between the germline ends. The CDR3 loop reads CSVVSGTGELFF. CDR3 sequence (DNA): TGCAGCGTTGTATCCGGCACCGGGGAGCTGTTTTTT.

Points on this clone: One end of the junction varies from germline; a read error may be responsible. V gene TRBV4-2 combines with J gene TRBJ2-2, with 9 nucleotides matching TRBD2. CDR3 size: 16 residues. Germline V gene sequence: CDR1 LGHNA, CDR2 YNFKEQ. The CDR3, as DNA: TGTGCCAGCAGCCAAGGTCCTAGCGGGAACCCCGGGGAGCTGTTTTTT. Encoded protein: CASSQGPSGNPGELFF.